This TCR beta chain came from a study of OX40 agonist ivuxolimab in advanced cancers. V trimming: 6 bases; J trimming: 2 bases; junction bases outside the gene matches: 5. Germline-derived CDR1 and CDR2 are KGHSH and LQKENI. The CDR3 contains 14 residues. The table came from immunoSEQ multiplex PCR; TCRdb's copy has only in-frame clones and leaves some out. Of under 100,000 clones listed, 80% to 90% are singletons. This clone has only a few counts. The receptor was isolated from an adult with an advanced solid tumor such as melanoma, head and neck, liver or kidney cancer. This sequence joins TRBV18 and TRBJ2-7, with 9 bases that match TRBD1. Source: CD4+ or CD8+ T cells sorted from blood, taken in a trial of the OX40 agonist ivuxolimab. The CDR3 DNA follows: TGTGCCAGCTCCCGGGACAGGGTTACCTACGAGCAGTACTTC. Translating gives CASSRDRVTYEQYF.